This T cell receptor (beta chain) derives from a study of T cells after yellow fever vaccination. Overall study findings and caveats: Relatively few clonotypes were ones that appeared in both CD4 and CD8 compartments. Re-detected after boosting: most primary clones, 96% of CD4 and 80% to 90% of CD8. A weaker secondary response peaked on day 5, the primary on day 15.

On this clonotype itself: Its specificity is unknown.

Conversion of TCR transcripts into cDNA relied on 5'RACE template switching, which added a universal primer site and UMIs. TCRdb re-called the 5' RACE reads through MiXCR, storing one row per CDR3 protein. The table shows 170,000 or so distinct CDR3 sequences, with approximately 6.2% occurring only once. The TCR sequence derives from a man aged 18 to 29 who received the YFV17D yellow fever vaccine. The sequenced sample was CD4+ T cells sorted from PBMCs, obtained on the day of the first yellow fever vaccination.

CDR3 DNA sequence: TGTGCCAGCAGTTTACGGGGAGTGGACACCATATATTTT. This sequence encodes CASSLRGVDTIYF. The chain combines TRBV12-3 or TRBV12-4 with TRBJ1-3, with D unresolved. The germline V and J ends were trimmed by 2 bases and 8 bases, with 10 bases remaining between them. The CDR3 covers 13 residues.